What follows describes a single T cell receptor beta chain. Its target is not known. All donors were Caucasian adults living in Nashville, Tennessee. Negatively enriched CD4+ T cells were divided by CD45RA into naive and memory. The repertoire was sequenced with immunoSEQ multiplex PCR; TCRdb's copy has only in-frame clones and lacks some. This table has 2,500,000 or so clones, approximately 90% appearing once. The data belong to a study of shared clonotypes between healthy human individuals. Points from the study as a whole: Generation probabilities were higher for clonotypes shared across all four sorted-subset donors than for unshared ones. With few donors, the genetic and exposure-history diversity represented was limited.

The sequenced sample consisted of naive CD4+ T cells sorted from blood. Sample subset: CD45RA+ positively selected. The clonotype was recovered from a man aged 18 to 29 in good health.

The chain's CDR3 is CASSETDTNTIYF. The CDR3 nucleotides are TGTGCCAGCAGTGAAACCGACACAAACACCATATATTTT. This chain links TRBV6-1 with TRBJ1-3, with D uncertain. Germline CDR1 reads MNHNS; CDR2 reads SASEGT. Trimming cost V 2 bases and J 6 bases, with 8 bases left between them. This CDR3 is 13 amino acids long.